Presented here are 3 T cell receptor beta chains from one specimen sequenced in a study of low-dose radiotherapy and immunotherapy resistance in tumors. It was with a constant-region primer and a V-primer adapter that TCRs were amplified over approximately 20 PCR cycles. TCRdb called the reads again in MiXCR, with one record for every CDR3 protein. The sample shows 40,000 to 65,000 distinct CDR3 sequences, roughly a third of them seen only once. Time point noted: after trial treatment. Treatment given: LDRT plus nivolumab, ipilimumab, low-dose cyclophosphamide and aspirin (RACIN trial). This specimen was PBMCs, taken after low-dose radiotherapy plus immunotherapy. These receptors all stem from a male donor with rectosigmoid adenocarcinoma.

This clonotype has only a few counts. A far larger clone is a single base away, which makes a read error likely. The rearrangement joins TRBV28 to TRBJ2-7; D is unclear. The ends were cut back, 6 bases at V and 7 bases at J, with 22 bases in the middle. The CDR3 contains 15 residues. The germline V gene encodes CDR1 MDHEN and CDR2 SYDVKM. CDR3 amino acids: CASSRDPPGGNEQYF. CDR3 DNA sequence: TGTGCCAGCAGCCGCGACCCACCCGGCGGCAATGAGCAGTACTTC.

Points on this clonotype: Mismatch with germline at one junction end may stem from a read error. The V and J genes are TRBV5-5 and TRBJ2-1, with a possible D match to TRBD2 (6 bases). Germline loops: CDR1 SGHKS, CDR2 YYEKEE (reference sequence). The length of the CDR3 is 14 residues. The chain's CDR3 is CASSPQAWGDEQFF. DNA for the CDR3: TGCGCCAGCAGCCCGCAAGCGTGGGGGGATGAGCAGTTCTTC.

This clonotype was seen once. One base away lies a much larger clone, so this may be a sequencing read error. The chain joins TRBV29-1 to TRBJ2-7, with D perhaps matching TRBD1 or TRBD2 (5 bases each). This CDR3 is built from 16 residues. V was clipped by 1 base and J by 7 bases, with 23 bases between them. Germline CDR1 reads SQVTM; CDR2 reads ANQGSEA. This CDR3 is CSVEVGGHGTYNEQYF. CDR3 in DNA: TGCAGCGTTGAAGTTGGGGGTCATGGGACCTACAATGAGCAGTACTTC.